This T cell receptor beta chain was sequenced in a study of blood T cell repertoires in COVID-19 (dated by TCRdb to about 2020). Looking at the study overall: Collaborator samples came from the United States, Italy and Spain and covered acute and convalescent phases of COVID-19. The prospective study material was composed of cDNA or gDNA derived from T cells, B-cell-depleted T cells, or PBMCs. Deeply sampled blood TCRbeta repertoires from subjects exposed to, actively infected with, or recovered from COVID-19 were included in the dataset. The repertoires were released in a freely available public database intended as a resource for research on the immune response to SARS-CoV-2. Samples were obtained from the ongoing ImmuneRACE study (first 160 participants) and from over 1,000 subjects provided by 6 global collaborators. A de-identified subject ID, COVID-19 status, age in years and sex were almost always included in the sample metadata. Where available, HLA class I and class II types were taken from metadata supplied by the sample provider and were not determined by assay-based typing.

TCRbeta CDR3 regions were amplified from genomic DNA using the immunoSEQ Assay, a bias-controlled multiplex PCR. In the source study's methods: Nucleated cell counts per sample were estimated from amplification of reference gene primers within the assay. To quantify the absolute abundance of each unique TCRbeta CDR3 rearrangement, sequence reads were collapsed and filtered. For each sample, productive Simpson clonality was calculated as the square root of Simpson's diversity index over productive rearrangements. This immuneACCESS table, as held by TCRdb, lists in-frame sequences with V and J called but not all clones. Of the missing ones, under half trace to an unresolved V gene in checked studies; the others have no known cause. The V and J calls and clone size are taken from that table; D and trimming were inferred from the DNA. The sample table holds 140,000 to 150,000 clones, of which 65% to 90% were seen once. The ten largest clones represent roughly a tenth of the sample.

Whole blood was collected in K2EDTA tubes by collaborating institutions according to the institutions' own protocols. For TCRbeta analysis, collaborators shipped samples as frozen whole blood, isolated PBMCs, or DNA extracted from either of those sample types. Results and caveats for the whole study, not just this receptor: The amount of clinical and demographic metadata varied by source and participant and was provided uncurated.

The V end loses 4 bases and the J end loses 0 bases, and a stretch of 8 bases separates them. According to the germline V gene, CDR1 reads SGHRS and CDR2 reads YFSETQ. There are 14 amino acids in the CDR3, from cysteine to phenylalanine inclusive. Only CDR3 DNA remains: 42 bases, in frame from the first base. With regard to this clone: The clone's antigen remains unknown. No quality values exist for individual bases; no much larger clone is one base distant.

This receptor chain uses TRBV5-1 and TRBJ1-5; a tentative D call is TRBD1 (5 bases match). The sequence was obtained from a man aged 60 to 75 with active or convalescent COVID-19. Sequenced material: peripheral blood. The DNA sequence is TGCGCCAGCAGCCTAGACAGTAGCAATCAGCCCCAGCATTTT. This yields the protein CASSLDSSNQPQHF.